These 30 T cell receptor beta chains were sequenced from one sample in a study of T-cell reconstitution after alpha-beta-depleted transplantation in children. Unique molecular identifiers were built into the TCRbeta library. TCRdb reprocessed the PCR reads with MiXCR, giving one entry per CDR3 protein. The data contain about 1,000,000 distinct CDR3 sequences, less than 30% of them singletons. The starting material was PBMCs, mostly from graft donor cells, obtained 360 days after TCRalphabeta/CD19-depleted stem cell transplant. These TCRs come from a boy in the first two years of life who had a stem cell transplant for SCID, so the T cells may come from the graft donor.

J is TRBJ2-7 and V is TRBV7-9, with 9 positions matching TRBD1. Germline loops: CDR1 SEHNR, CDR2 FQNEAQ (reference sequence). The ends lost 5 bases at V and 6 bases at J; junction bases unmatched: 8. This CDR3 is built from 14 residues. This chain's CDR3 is CASSRGTGIGEQYF. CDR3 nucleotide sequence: TGTGCCAGCAGCCGCGGGACAGGGATTGGCGAGCAGTACTTC.

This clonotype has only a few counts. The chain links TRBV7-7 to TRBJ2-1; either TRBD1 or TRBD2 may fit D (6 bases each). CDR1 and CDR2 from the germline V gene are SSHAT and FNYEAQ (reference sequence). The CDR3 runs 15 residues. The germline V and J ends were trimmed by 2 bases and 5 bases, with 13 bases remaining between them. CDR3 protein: CASSLYWGANNEQFF. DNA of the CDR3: TGTGCCAGCAGCTTATATTGGGGGGCAAACAATGAGCAGTTCTTC.

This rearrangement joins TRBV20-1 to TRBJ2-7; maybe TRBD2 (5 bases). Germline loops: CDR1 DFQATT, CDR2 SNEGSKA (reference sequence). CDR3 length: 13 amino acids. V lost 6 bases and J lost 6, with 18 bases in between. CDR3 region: CSADTHTRSEQYF. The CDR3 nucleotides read TGCAGTGCAGACACCCATACTAGAAGCGAGCAGTACTTC.

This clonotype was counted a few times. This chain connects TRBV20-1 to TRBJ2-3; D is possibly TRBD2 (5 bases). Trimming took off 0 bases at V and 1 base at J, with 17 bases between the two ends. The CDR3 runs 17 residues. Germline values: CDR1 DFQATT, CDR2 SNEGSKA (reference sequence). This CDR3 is CSARDLGLGEGTDTQYF. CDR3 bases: TGCAGTGCTAGAGATCTAGGGTTGGGAGAAGGCACAGATACGCAGTATTTT.

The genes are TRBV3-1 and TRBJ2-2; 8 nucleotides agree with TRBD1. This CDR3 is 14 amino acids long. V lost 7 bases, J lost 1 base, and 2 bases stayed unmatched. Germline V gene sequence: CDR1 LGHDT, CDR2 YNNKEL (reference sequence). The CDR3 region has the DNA TGTGCCAGCAAAGGACAGGGGAACACCGGGGAGCTGTTTTTT. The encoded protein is CASKGQGNTGELFF.

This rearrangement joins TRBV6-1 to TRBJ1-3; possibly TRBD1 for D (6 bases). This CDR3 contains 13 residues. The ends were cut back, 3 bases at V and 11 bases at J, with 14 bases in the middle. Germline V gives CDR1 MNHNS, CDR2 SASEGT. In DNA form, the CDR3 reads TGTGCCAGCAGTGATGTGAGGGGGTGGGCCATATATTTT. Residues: CASSDVRGWAIYF.

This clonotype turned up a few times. Here the CDR3 DNA reads TGCAGTGCCCTGGGACAGGGATGGACTGAAGCTTTCTTT. This encodes CSALGQGWTEAFF. V and J are TRBV20-1 and TRBJ1-1; TRBD1 matches at 9 bases. Germline loops: CDR1 DFQATT, CDR2 SNEGSKA (reference sequence). The V gene end was trimmed by 6 bases and the J gene end by 5 bases; junction bases not matched to a gene: 7. The CDR3 length is 13 residues.

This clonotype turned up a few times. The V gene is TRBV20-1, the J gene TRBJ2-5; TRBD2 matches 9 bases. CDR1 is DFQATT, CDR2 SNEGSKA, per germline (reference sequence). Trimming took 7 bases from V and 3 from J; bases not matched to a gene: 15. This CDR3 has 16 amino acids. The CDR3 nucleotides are TGCAGTGAGTTGGCAGTACCTAGCGGGGCCAAAGAGACCCAGTACTTC. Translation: CSELAVPSGAKETQYF.

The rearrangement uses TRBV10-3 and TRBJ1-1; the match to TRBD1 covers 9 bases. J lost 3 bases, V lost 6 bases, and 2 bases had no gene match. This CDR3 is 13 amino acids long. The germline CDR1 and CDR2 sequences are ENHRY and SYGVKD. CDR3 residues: CAIRGQGYTEAFF. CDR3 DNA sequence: TGTGCCATCAGGGGACAGGGCTACACTGAAGCTTTCTTT.

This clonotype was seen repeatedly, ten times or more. The CDR3 DNA reads TGTGCCAGCGTTTCGGCGGAGAACACTGAAGCTTTCTTT. Translating it yields CASVSAENTEAFF. The chain joins TRBV7-9 to TRBJ1-1; D uncertain. CDR1 and CDR2 from the germline V gene are SEHNR and FQNEAQ (reference sequence). This CDR3 is built from 13 residues. With 8 bases removed from V and 1 base from J, the gap between germline ends came to 11 bases.

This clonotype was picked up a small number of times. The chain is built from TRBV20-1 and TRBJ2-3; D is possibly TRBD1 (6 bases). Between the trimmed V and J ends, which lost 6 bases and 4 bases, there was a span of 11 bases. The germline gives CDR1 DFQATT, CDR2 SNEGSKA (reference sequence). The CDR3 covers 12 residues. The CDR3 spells CSARTVSDTQYF. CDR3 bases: TGCAGTGCCCGGACAGTCTCAGATACGCAGTATTTT.

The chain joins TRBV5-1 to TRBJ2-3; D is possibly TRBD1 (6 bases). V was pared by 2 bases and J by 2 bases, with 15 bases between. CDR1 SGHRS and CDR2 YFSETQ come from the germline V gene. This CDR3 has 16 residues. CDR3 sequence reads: CASSLPTTGDTDTQYF. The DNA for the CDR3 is TGCGCCAGCAGCTTACCGACGACAGGAGACACAGATACGCAGTATTTT.

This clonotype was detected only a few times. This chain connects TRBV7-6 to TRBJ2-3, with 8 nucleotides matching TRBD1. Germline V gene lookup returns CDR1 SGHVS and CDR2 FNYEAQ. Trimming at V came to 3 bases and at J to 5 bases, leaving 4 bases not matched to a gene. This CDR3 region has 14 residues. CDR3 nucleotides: TGTGCCAGCAGCTTGCAGGGGGCTGGAGATACGCAGTATTTT. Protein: CASSLQGAGDTQYF.

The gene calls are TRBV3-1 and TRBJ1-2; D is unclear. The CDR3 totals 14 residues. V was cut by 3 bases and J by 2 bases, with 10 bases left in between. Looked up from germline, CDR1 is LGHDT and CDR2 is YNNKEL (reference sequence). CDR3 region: CASSQALWNYGYTF. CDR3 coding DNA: TGTGCCAGCAGCCAGGCACTGTGGAACTATGGCTACACCTTC.

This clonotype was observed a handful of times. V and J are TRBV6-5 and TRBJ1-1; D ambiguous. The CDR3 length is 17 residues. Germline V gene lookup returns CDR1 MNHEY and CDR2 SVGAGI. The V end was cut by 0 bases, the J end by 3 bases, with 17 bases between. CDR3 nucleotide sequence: TGTGCCAGCAGTTACTCATCCGGGGTTGGGAGGGACACTGAAGCTTTCTTT. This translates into CASSYSSGVGRDTEAFF.

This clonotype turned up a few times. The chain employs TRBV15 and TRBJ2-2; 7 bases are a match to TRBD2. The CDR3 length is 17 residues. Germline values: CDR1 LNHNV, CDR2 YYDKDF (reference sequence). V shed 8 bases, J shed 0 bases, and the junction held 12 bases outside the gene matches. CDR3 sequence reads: CATETSGELANTGELFF. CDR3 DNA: TGTGCCACCGAAACCAGCGGGGAACTCGCGAACACCGGGGAGCTGTTTTTT.

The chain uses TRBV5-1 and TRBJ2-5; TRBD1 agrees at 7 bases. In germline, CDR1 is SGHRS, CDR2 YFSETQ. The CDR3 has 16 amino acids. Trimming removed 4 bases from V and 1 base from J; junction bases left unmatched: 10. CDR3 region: CASSQFRGTVQETQYF. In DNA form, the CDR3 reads TGCGCCAGCAGCCAGTTTAGAGGGACAGTCCAAGAGACCCAGTACTTC.

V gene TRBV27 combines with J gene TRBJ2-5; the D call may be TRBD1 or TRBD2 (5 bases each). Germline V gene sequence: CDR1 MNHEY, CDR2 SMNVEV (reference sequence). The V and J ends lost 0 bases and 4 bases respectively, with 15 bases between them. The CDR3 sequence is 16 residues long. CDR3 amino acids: CASSLSRGRGIETQYF. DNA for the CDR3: TGTGCCAGCAGTTTATCCCGGGGCCGCGGAATAGAGACCCAGTACTTC.

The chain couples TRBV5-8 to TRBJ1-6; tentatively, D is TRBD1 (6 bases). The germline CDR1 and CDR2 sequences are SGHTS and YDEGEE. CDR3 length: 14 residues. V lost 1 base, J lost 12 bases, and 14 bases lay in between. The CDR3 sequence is CASSLRGLRGPLHF. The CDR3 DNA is TGTGCCAGCAGCTTGAGAGGGCTCAGGGGACCCCTCCACTTT.

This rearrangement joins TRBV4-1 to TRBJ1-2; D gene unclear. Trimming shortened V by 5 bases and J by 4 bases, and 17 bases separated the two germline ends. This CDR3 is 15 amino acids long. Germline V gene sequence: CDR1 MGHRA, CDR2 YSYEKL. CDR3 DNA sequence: TGCGCCAGCAGCACTCGGACCACATGGGGCTATGGCTACACCTTC. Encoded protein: CASSTRTTWGYGYTF.

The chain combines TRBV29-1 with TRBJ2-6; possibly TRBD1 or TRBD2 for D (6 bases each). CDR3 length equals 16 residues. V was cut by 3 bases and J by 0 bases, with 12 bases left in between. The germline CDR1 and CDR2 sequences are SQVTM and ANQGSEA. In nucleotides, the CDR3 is TGCAGCGTTGAGGGGGGCCCAGACTCTGGGGCCAACGTCCTGACTTTC. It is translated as CSVEGGPDSGANVLTF.

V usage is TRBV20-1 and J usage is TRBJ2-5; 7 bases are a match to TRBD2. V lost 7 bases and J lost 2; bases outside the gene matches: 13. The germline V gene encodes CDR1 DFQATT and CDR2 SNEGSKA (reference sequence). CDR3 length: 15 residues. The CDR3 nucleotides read TGCAGTGGTAGCGGGCTAGGATTGGCGCAAGAGACCCAGTACTTC. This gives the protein CSGSGLGLAQETQYF.

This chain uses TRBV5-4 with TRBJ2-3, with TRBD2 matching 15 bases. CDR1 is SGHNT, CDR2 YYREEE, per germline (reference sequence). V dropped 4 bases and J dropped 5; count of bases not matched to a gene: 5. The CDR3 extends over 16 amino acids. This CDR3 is CASSRGLAGGKDTQYF. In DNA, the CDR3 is TGTGCCAGCAGCCGGGGACTAGCGGGGGGAAAAGATACGCAGTATTTT.

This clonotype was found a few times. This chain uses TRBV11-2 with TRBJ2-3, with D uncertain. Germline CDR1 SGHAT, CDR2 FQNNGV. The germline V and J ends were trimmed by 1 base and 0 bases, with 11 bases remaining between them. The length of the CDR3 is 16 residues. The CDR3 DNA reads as TGTGCCAGCAGCTTAGTGGGCAGCTCTAGCACAGATACGCAGTATTTT. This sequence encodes CASSLVGSSSTDTQYF. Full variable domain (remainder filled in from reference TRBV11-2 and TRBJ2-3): EAGVAQSPRYKIIEKRQSVAFWCNPISGHATLYWYQQILGQGPKLLIQFQNNGVVDDSQLPKDRFSAERLKGVDSTLKIQPAKLEDSAVYLCASSLVGSSSTDTQYFGPGTRLTVL.

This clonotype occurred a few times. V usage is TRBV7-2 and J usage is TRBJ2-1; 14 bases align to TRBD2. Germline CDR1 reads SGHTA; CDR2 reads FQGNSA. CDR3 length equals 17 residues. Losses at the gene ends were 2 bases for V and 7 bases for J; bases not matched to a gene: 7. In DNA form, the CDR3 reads TGTGCCAGCAGCTTATATATGACTAGCGGGGGGGGTAATGAGCAGTTCTTC. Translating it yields CASSLYMTSGGGNEQFF.

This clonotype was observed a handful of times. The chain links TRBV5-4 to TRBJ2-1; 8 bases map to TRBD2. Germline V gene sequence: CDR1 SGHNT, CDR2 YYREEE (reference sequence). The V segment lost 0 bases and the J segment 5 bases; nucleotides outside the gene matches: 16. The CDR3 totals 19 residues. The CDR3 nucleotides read TGTGCCAGCAGCTTGGGGGGTCTAGCGGGCCGAATCCTCCACAATGAGCAGTTCTTC. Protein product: CASSLGGLAGRILHNEQFF.

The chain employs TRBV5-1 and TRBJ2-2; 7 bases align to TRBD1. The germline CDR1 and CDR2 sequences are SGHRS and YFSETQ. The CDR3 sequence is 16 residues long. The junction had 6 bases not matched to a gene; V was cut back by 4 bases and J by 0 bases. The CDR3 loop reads CASSRIGTANTGELFF. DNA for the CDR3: TGCGCCAGCAGCAGGATCGGGACAGCGAACACCGGGGAGCTGTTTTTT. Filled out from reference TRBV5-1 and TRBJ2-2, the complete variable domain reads KAGVTQTPRYLIKTRGQQVTLSCSPISGHRSVSWYQQTPGQGLQFLFEYFSETQRNKGNFPGRFSGRQFSNSRSEMNVSTLELGDSALYLCASSRIGTANTGELFFGEGSRLTVL.

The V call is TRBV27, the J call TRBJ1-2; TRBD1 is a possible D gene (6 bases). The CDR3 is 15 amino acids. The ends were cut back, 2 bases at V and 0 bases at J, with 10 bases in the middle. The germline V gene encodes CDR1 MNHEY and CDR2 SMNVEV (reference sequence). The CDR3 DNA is TGTGCCAGCAGTTTAGCTTGGGGGCCTAACTATGGCTACACCTTC. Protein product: CASSLAWGPNYGYTF.

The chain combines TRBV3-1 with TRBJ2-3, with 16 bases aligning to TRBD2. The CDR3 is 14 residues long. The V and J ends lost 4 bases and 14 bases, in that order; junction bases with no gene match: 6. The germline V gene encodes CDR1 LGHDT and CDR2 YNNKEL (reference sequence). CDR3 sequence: CASSRGLAGGPSYF. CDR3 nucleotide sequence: TGTGCCAGCAGCCGGGGACTAGCGGGGGGGCCGTCGTATTTT.

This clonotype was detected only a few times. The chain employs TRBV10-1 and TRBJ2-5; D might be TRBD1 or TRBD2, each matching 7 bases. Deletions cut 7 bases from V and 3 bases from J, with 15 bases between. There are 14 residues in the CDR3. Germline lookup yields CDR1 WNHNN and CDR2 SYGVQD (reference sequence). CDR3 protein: CASTQGGVKETQYF. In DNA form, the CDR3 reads TGCGCCAGCACCCAGGGGGGGGTGAAAGAGACCCAGTACTTC.